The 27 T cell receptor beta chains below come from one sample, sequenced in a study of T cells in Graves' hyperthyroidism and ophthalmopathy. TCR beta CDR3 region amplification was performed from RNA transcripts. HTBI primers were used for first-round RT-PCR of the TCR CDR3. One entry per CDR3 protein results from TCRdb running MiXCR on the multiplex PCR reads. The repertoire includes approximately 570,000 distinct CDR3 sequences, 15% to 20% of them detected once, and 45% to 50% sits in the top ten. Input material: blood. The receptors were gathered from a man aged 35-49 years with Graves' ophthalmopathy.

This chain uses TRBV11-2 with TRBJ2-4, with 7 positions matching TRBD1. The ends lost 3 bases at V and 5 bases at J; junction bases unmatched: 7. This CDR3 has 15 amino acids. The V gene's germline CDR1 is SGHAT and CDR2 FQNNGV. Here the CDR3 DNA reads TGTGCCAGCAGCTTTTCCGGACAGGCTCAAAACATTCAGTACTTC. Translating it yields CASSFSGQAQNIQYF.

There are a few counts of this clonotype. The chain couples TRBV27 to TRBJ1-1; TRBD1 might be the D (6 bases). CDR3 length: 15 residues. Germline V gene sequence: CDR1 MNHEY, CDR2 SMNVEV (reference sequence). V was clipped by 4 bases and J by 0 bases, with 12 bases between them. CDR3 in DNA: TGTGCCAGCAGTTCCCTGGACAGTATGAACACTGAAGCTTTCTTT. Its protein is CASSSLDSMNTEAFF.

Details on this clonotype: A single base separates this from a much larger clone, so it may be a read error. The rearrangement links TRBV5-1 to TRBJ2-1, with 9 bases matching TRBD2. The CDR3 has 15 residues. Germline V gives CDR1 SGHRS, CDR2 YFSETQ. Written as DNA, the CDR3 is TGCACCAGCAGAGTAGCGGGGGTGGGGCGCAATGAGCAGTTCTTC. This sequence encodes CTSRVAGVGRNEQFF.

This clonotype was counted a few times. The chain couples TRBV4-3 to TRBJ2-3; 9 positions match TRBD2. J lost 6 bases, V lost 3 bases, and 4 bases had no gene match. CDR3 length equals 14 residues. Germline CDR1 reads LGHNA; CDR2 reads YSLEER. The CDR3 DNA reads TGCGCCAGCAGCCAGGGACTAGCCCTTGATACGCAGTATTTT. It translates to CASSQGLALDTQYF.

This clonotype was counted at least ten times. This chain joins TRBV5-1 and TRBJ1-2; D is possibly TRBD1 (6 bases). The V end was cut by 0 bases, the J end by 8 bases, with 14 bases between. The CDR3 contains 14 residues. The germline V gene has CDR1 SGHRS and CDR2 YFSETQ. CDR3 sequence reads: CASSLGQTGSGYTF. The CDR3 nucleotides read TGCGCCAGCAGCTTGGGACAAACAGGGAGCGGCTACACCTTC.

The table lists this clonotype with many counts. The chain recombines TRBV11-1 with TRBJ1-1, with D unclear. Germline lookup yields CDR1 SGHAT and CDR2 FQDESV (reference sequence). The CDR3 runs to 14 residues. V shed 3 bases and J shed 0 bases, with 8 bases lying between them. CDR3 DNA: TGTGCCAGCAGCTTCTCCAGCTTGAACACTGAAGCTTTCTTT. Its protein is CASSFSSLNTEAFF. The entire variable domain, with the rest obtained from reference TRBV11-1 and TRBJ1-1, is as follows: EAEVAQSPRYKITEKSQAVAFWCDPISGHATLYWYRQILGQGPELLVQFQDESVVDDSQLPKDRFSAERLKGVDSTLKIQPAELGDSAMYLCASSFSSLNTEAFFGQGTRLTVV.

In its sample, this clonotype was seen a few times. CDR3 DNA sequence: TGTGCCAGCAGTTTATTGGCCCAAGGGGAGACCCAGTACTTC. Translated: CASSLLAQGETQYF. The chain couples TRBV28 to TRBJ2-5; no firm D call. Germline V CDR1 and CDR2: MDHEN, SYDVKM. V lost 1 base and J lost 5, with 11 bases in between. This CDR3 spans 14 amino acids.

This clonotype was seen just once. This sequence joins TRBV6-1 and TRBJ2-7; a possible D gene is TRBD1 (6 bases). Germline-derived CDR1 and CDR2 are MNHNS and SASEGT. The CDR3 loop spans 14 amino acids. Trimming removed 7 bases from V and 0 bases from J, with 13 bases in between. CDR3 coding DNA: TGTGCCAGCAAACCGGACAGTCACTCCTACGAGCAGTACTTC. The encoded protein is CASKPDSHSYEQYF.

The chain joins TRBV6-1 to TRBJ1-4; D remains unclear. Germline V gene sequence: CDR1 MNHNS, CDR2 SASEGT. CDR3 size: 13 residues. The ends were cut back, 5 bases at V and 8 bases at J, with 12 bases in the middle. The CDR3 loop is CASSREGKEKLFF. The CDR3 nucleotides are TGTGCCAGCAGTCGTGAGGGCAAGGAAAAACTGTTTTTT.

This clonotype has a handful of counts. The CDR3: CASSPGRNQPQHF. CDR3 DNA: TGTGCCAGCAGCCCGGGTCGCAATCAGCCCCAGCATTTT. The chain links TRBV10-3 to TRBJ1-5; D ambiguous. The CDR3 loop spans 13 amino acids. CDR1 is ENHRY, CDR2 SYGVKD, per germline. Trimming cost V 10 bases and J 2 bases, with 12 bases left between them.

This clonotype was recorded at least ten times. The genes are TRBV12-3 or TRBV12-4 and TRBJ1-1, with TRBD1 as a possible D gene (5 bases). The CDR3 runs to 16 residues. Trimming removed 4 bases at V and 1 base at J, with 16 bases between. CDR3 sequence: CASSSDGGFGNTEAFF. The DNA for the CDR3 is TGTGCCAGCAGTTCCGACGGGGGGTTCGGGAACACTGAAGCTTTCTTT.

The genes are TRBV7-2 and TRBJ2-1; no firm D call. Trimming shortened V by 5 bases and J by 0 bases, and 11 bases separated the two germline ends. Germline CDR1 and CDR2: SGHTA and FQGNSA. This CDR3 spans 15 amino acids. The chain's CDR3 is CASSRGWNSYNEQFF. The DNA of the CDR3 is TGTGCCAGCAGCCGAGGATGGAACTCCTACAATGAGCAGTTCTTC.

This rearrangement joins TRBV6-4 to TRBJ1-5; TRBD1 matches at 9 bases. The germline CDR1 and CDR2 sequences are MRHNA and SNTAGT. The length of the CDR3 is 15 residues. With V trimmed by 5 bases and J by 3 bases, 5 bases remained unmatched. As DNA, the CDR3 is TGTGCCAGCAGTCAAACAGGGGGCTACAATCAGCCCCAGCATTTT. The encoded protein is CASSQTGGYNQPQHF.

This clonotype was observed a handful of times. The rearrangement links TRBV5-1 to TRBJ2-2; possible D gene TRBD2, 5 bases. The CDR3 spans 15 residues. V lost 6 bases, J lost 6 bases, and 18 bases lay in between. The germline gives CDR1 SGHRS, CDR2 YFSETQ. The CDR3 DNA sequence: TGCGCCAGCACTCCCAGAGGGCACGTAGCCGGGGAGCTGTTTTTT. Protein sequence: CASTPRGHVAGELFF.

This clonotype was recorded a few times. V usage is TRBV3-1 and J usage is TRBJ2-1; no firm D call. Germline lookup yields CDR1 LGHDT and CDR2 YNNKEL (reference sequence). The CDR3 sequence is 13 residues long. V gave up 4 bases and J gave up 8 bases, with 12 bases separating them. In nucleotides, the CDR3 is TGTGCCAGCAGCCTGGGAAACCTCGATGAGCAGTTCTTC. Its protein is CASSLGNLDEQFF.

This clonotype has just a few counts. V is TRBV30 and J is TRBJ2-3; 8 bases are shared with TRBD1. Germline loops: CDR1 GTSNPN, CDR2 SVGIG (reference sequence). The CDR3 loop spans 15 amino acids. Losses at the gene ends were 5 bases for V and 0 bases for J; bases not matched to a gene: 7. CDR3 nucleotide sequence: TGTGCCTGGGCACCGGGACAGGCTAGCACAGATACGCAGTATTTT. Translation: CAWAPGQASTDTQYF. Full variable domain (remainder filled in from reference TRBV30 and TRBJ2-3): SQTIHQWPATLVQPVGSPLSLECTVEGTSNPNLYWYRQAAGRGLQLLFYSVGIGQISSEVPQNLSASRPQDRQFILSSKKLLLSDSGFYLCAWAPGQASTDTQYFGPGTRLTVL.

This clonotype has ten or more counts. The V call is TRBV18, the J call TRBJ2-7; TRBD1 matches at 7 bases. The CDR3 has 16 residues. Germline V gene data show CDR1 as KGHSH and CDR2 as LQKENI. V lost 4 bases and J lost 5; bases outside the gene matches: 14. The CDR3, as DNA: TGTGCCAGCTCACTACAGGGGCAGGGGTTTTCTAACGAGCAGTACTTC. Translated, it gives CASSLQGQGFSNEQYF.

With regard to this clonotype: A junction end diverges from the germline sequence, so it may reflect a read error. CDR3 DNA sequence: TGCACCAGCAGCCCATTAGTTGCGAACACCGGGGAGCTGTTTTTT. Protein: CTSSPLVANTGELFF. The rearrangement links TRBV5-1 to TRBJ2-2; D is ambiguous. The CDR3 extends over 15 amino acids. Germline CDR1 and CDR2: SGHRS and YFSETQ.

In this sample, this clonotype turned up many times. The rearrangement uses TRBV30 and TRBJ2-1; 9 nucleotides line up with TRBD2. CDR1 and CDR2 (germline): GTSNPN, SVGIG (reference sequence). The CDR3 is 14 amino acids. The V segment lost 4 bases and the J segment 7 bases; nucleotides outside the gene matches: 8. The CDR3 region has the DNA TGTGCCTGGACGATCCTGGCGGGAGGGAATGAGCAGTTCTTC. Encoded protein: CAWTILAGGNEQFF.

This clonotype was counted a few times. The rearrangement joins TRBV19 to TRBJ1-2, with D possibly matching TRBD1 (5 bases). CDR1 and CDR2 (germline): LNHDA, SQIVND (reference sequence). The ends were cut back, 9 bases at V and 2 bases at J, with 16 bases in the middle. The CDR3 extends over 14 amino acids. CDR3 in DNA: TGTGCCAGCGCCGGGGCAGGAAGCAACTATGGCTACACCTTC. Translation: CASAGAGSNYGYTF.

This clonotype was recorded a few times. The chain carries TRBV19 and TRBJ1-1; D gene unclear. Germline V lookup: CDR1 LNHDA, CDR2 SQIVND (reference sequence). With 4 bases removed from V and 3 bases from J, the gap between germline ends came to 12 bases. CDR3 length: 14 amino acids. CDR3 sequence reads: CASSTRRRDTEAFF. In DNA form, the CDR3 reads TGTGCCAGTAGTACGCGGAGGAGGGACACTGAAGCTTTCTTT.

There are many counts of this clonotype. Here the CDR3 DNA reads TGTGCCAGCAGTGAAGAGAGGGGGCAGATTACTGAAGCTTTCTTT. As protein: CASSEERGQITEAFF. This rearrangement joins TRBV2 to TRBJ1-1, with TRBD1 matching 7 bases. Germline V gene lookup returns CDR1 SNHLY and CDR2 FYNNEI. The CDR3 extends over 15 amino acids. Trimming cost V 1 base and J 5 bases; bases outside gene matches: 7. Together with reference TRBV2 and TRBJ1-1, the CDR3 gives the full variable domain: EPEVTQTPSHQVTQMGQEVILRCVPISNHLYFYWYRQILGQKVEFLVSFYNNEISEKSEIFDDQFSVERPDGSNFTLKIRSTKLEDSAMYFCASSEERGQITEAFFGQGTRLTVV.

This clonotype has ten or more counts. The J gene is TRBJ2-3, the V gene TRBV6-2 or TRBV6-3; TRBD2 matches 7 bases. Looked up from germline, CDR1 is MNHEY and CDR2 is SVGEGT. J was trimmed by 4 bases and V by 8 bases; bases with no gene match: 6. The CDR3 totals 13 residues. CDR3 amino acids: CASSGGPPDTQYF. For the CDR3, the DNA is TGTGCCAGCTCGGGAGGCCCCCCAGATACGCAGTATTTT.

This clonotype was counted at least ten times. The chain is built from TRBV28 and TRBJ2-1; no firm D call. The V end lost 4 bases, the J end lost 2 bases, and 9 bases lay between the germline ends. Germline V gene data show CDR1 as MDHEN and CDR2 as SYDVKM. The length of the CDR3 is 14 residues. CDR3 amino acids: CASSSGIPYNEQFF. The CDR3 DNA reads TGTGCCAGCAGTTCGGGTATCCCCTACAATGAGCAGTTCTTC.

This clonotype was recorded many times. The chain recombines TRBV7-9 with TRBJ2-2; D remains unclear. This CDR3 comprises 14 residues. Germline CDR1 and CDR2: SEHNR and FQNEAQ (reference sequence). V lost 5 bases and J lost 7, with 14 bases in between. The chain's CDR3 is CASSNPSGVGELFF. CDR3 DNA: TGTGCCAGCAGCAACCCTTCGGGTGTCGGGGAGCTGTTTTTT.

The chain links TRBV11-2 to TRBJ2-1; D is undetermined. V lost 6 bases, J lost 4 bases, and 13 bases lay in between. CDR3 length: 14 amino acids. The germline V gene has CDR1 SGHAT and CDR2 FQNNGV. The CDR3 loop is CASRGKGQYNEQFF. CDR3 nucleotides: TGTGCCAGCAGGGGAAAGGGCCAATACAATGAGCAGTTCTTC.

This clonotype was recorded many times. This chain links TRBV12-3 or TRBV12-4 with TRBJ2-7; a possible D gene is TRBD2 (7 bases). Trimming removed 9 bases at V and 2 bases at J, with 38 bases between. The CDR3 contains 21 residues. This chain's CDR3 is CARPRGVTLGEGFKCTYEQYF. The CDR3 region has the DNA TGTGCCAGGCCCAGGGGTGTGACGTTGGGGGAGGGTTTCAAGTGTACCTACGAGCAGTACTTC.